This TCR beta chain was captured by sequencing in a study of shared clonotypes between healthy human individuals. About the research overall: A few men and a couple of women, aged 18 to 49, were donors.

Notes on this clone: Antigen unknown. This specimen includes other DNA sequences encoding the same CDR3.

Study conclusions and caveats: The donor pool, a small one, limited the genetic and exposure-history diversity represented. Sequencing depth was expected to influence donor clonotype sharing. Clonotypes shared by all four donors outscored non-shared clonotypes in generation probability.

Clones were sequenced by immunoSEQ multiplex PCR, and TCRdb holds only the in-frame ones, with some missing. The sample lists some 2,000,000 clones; approximately 94% were seen once. Deletions cut 6 bases from V and 8 bases from J, with 13 bases between. Germline CDR1 SEHNR, CDR2 FQNEAQ (reference sequence). This CDR3 contains 12 residues. Naive CD8 cells lacked CD45RO and underwent positive selection for CCR7, leaving out terminally differentiated effector memory CD45RA+ cells. Sequences were obtained from naive CD8+ T cells sorted from blood. This chain links TRBV7-9 with TRBJ1-1, with a tentative D call TRBD1 (5 bases). This receptor was identified in a man aged 18 to 30 in good health. The CDR3 spells CASSFGDAEAFF. Here the CDR3 DNA reads TGTGCCAGCAGTTTCGGGGACGCCGAAGCTTTCTTT.